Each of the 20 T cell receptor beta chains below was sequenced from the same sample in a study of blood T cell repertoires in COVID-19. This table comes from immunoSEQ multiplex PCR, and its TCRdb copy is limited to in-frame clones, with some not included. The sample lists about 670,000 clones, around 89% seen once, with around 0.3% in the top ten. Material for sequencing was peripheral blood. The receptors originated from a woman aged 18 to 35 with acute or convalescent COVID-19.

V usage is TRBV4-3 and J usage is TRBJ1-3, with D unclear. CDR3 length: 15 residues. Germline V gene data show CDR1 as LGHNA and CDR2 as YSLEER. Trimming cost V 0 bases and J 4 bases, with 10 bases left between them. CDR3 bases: TGCGCCAGCAGCCAAGATAGGAGCGCCGGAAACACCATATATTTT. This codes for CASSQDRSAGNTIYF.

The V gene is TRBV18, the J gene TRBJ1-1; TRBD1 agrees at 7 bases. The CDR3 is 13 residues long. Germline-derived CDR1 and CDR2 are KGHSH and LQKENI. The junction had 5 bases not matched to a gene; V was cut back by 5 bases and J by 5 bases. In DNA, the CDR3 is TGTGCCAGCTCATCCAGGGGGGATACTGAAGCTTTCTTT. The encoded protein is CASSSRGDTEAFF.

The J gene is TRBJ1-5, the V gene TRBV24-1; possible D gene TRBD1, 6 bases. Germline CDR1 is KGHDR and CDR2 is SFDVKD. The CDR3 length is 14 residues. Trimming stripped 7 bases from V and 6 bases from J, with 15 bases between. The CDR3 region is CATRGPGEGQPQHF. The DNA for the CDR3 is TGTGCCACCAGGGGGCCAGGGGAGGGTCAGCCCCAGCATTTT.

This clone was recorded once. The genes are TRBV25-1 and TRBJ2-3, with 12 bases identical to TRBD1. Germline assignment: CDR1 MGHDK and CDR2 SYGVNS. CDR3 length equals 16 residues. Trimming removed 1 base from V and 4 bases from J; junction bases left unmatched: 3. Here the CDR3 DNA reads TGTGCCAGCAGTGAATGGGGACAGGGGGCTGCAGATACGCAGTATTTT. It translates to CASSEWGQGAADTQYF.

CDR3 in amino acids: CASSSTGLDHLEQFF. The DNA for the CDR3 is TGTGCCAGCAGCTCAACGGGACTAGATCACTTAGAGCAGTTCTTC. The chain has TRBV13 and TRBJ2-1; 8 bases fit TRBD2. Germline CDR1 PRHDT, CDR2 FYEKMQ (reference sequence). This CDR3 contains 15 residues. V trimming: 4 bases; J trimming: 10 bases; junction bases outside the gene matches: 12.

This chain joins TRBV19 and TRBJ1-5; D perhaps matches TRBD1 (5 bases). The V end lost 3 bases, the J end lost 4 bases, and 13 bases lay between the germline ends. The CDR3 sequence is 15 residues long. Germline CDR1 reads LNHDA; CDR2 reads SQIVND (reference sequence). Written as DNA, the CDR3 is TGTGCCAGTAGTATGTATGGGGCTCAGAATCAGCCCCAGCATTTT. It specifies CASSMYGAQNQPQHF.

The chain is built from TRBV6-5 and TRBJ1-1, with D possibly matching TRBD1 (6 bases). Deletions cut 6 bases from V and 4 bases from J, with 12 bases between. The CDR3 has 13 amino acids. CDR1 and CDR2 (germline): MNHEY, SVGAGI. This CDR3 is CASSGGRGTEAFF. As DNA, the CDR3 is TGTGCCAGCAGCGGAGGCAGGGGCACTGAAGCTTTCTTT.

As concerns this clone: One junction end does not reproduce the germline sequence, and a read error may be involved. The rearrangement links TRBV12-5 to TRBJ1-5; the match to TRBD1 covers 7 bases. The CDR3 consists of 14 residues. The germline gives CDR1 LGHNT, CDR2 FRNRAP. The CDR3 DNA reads TGTGCTAGTGCCCTGGACAGGAAAAATCGGCCCCAGCATTTT. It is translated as CASALDRKNRPQHF.

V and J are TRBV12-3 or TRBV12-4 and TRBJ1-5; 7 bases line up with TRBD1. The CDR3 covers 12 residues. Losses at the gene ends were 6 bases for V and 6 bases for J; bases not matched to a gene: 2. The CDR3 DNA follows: TGTGCCAGCAGCAGGGGGATTCAGCCCCAGCATTTT. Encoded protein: CASSRGIQPQHF.

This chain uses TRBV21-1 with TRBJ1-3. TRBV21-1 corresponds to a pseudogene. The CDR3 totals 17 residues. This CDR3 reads CASSKGGGPHSGNTIYF. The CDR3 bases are TGTGCCAGCAGCAAAGGAGGAGGGCCGCACTCTGGAAACACCATATATTTT.

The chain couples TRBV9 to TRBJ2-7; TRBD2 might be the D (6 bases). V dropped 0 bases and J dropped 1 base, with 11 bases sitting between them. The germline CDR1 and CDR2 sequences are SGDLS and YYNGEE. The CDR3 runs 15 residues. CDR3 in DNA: TGTGCCAGCAGCGTAGGGGCGGGGTCGTCCTACGAGCAGTACTTC. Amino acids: CASSVGAGSSYEQYF.

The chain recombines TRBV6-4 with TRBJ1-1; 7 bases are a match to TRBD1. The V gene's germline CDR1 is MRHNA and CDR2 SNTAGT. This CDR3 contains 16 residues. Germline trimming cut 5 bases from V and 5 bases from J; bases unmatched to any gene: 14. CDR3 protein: CASSPQAGGGRTEAFF. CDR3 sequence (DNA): TGTGCCAGCAGTCCCCAGGCAGGGGGAGGACGAACTGAAGCTTTCTTT.

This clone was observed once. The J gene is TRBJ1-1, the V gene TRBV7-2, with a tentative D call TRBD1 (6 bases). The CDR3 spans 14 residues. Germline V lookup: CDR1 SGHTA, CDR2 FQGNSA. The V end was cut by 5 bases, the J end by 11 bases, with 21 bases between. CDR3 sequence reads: CASSKGPQGMLAFF. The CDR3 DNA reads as TGTGCCAGCAGCAAAGGCCCGCAGGGGATGCTCGCTTTCTTT.

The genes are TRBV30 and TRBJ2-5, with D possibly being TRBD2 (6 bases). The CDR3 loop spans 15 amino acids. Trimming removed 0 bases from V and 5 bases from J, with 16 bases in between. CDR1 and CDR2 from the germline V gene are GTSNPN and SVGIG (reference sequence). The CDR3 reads CAWSVRSGRAETQYF. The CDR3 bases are TGTGCCTGGAGTGTACGCAGCGGGCGGGCGGAGACCCAGTACTTC.

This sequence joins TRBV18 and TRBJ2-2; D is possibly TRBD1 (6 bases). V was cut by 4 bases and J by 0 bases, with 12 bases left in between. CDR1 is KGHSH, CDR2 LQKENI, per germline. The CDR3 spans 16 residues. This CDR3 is CASSRATGANTGELFF. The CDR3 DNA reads TGTGCCAGCTCACGAGCGACAGGCGCGAACACCGGGGAGCTGTTTTTT. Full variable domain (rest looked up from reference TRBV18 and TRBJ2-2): NAGVMQNPRHLVRRRGQEARLRCSPMKGHSHVYWYRQLPEEGLKFMVYLQKENIIDESGMPKERFSAEFPKEGPSILRIQQVVRGDSAAYFCASSRATGANTGELFFGEGSRLTVL.

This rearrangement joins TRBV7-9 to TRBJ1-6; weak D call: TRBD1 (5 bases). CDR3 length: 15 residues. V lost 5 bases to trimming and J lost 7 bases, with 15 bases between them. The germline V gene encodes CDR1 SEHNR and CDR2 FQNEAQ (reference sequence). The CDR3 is CASSPPQGGNSPLHF. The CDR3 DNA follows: TGTGCCAGCAGCCCCCCCCAGGGTGGAAATTCACCCCTCCACTTT.

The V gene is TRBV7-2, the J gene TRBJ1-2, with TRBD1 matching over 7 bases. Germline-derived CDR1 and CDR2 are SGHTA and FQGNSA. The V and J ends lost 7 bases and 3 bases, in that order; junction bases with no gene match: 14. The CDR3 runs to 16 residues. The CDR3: CASTIGGGTWDYGYTF. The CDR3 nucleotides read TGTGCCAGCACAATAGGAGGGGGCACTTGGGACTATGGCTACACCTTC.

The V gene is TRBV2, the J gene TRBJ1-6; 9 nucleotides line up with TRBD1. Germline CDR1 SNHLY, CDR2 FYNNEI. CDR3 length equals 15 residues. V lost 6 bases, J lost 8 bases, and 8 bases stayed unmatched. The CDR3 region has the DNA TGTGCCAGCAGGTCACAGGGGGCGCCTGATTCACCCCTCCACTTT. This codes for CASRSQGAPDSPLHF.

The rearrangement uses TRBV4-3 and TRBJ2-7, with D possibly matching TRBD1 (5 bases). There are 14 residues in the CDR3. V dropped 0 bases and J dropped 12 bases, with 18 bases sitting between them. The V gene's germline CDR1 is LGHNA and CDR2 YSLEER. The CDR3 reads CASSQDLQGPRRYF. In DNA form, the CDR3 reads TGCGCCAGCAGCCAAGATCTCCAGGGCCCTCGCAGGTACTTC.

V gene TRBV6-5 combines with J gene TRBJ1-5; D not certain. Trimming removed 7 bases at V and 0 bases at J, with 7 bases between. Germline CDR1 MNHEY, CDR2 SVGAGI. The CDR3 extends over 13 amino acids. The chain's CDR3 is CASTLYSNQPQHF. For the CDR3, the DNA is TGTGCCAGCACCTTATATAGCAATCAGCCCCAGCATTTT.